This TCR beta chain was sequenced during a study of blood T cell repertoires in COVID-19. Overall study: There were acute and convalescent COVID-19 samples, and they came from the United States, Italy and Spain.

The CDR3 sequence is 14 residues long. Per the germline V gene, CDR1 is SNHLY and CDR2 is FYNNEI. Trimming took 6 bases from V and 6 from J; bases not matched to a gene: 6. Authors' analysis steps: Amplifying reference gene primers gave estimates of nucleated cell counts. Assay: immunoSEQ multiplex PCR; the TCRdb copy retains only in-frame clones and omits some. V, J and clone size reflect that table, while D and trimming were determined from the DNA. Here the sample spans 210,000 or so clones, 65% to 90% being singletons. V usage is TRBV2 and J usage is TRBJ1-5; 9 positions agree with TRBD1. The specimen sequenced was peripheral blood. This clonotype originated in a human donor in a cohort sampled during active COVID-19. The DNA of the CDR3 is TGTGCCAGCAGGGCGGGACAGGGTGGTCAGCCCCAGCATTTT. Translation: CASRAGQGGQPQHF. The full variable domain, rest sourced from reference TRBV2 and TRBJ1-5, is EPEVTQTPSHQVTQMGQEVILRCVPISNHLYFYWYRQILGQKVEFLVSFYNNEISEKSEIFDDQFSVERPDGSNFTLKIRSTKLEDSAMYFCASRAGQGGQPQHFGDGTRLSIL.